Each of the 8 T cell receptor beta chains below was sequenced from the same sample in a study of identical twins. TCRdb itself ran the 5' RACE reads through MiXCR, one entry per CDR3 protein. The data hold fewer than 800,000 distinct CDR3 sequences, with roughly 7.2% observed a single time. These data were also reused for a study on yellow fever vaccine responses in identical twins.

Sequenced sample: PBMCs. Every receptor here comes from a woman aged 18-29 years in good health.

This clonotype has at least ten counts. The CDR3 bases are TGTGCCAGCAGGGTCAGGGGTGAAACTGAAGCTTTCTTT. It specifies CASRVRGETEAFF. The V call is TRBV12-3 or TRBV12-4, the J call TRBJ1-1, with D perhaps matching TRBD1 (6 bases). V lost 6 bases, J lost 5 bases, and 13 bases lay in between. This CDR3 comprises 13 residues.

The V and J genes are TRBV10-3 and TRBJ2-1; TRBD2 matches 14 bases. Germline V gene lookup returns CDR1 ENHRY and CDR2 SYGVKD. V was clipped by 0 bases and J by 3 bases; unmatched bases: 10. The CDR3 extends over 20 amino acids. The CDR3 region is CAISESPTSGRASDYNEQFF. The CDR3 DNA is TGTGCCATCAGTGAGTCCCCGACTAGCGGGAGGGCCAGCGACTACAATGAGCAGTTCTTC.

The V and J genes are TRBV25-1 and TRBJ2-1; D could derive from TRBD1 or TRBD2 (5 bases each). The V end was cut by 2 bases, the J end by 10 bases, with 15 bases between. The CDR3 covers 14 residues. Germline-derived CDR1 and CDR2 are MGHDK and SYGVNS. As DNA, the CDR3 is TGTGCCAGCAGTGAACAGCTGGGGGAAAGGGAGCAGTTCTTC. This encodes CASSEQLGEREQFF.

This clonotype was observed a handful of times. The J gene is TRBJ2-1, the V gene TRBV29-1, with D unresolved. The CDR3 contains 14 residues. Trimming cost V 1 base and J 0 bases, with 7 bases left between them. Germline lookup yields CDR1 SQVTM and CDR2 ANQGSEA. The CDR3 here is CSVEGQISYNEQFF. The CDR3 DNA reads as TGCAGCGTTGAAGGGCAGATCTCCTACAATGAGCAGTTCTTC.

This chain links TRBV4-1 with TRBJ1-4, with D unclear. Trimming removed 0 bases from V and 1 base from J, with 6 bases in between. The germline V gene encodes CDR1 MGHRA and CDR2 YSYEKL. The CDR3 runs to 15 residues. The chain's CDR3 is CASSQDAGTNEKLFF. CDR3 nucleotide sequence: TGCGCCAGCAGCCAAGATGCAGGAACTAATGAAAAACTGTTTTTT.

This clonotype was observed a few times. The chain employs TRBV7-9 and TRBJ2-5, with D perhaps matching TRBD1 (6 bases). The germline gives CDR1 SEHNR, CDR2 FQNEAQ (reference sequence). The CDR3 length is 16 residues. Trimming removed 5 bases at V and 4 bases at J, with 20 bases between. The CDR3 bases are TGTGCCAGCAGCCCCCACTACGAAGGGGGATTAGAGACCCAGTACTTC. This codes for CASSPHYEGGLETQYF.

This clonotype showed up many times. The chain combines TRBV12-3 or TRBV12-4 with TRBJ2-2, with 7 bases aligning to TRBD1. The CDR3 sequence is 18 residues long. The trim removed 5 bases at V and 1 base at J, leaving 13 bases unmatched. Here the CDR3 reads CASSPRDSPLENTGELFF. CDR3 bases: TGTGCCAGCAGTCCCCGGGACAGTCCTCTGGAGAACACCGGGGAGCTGTTTTTT.

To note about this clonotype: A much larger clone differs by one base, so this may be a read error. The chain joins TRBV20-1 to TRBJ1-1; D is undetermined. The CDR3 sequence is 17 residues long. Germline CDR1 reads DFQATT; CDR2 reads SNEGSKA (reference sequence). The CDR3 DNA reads TGCTGTGCTAGAGATCGGGAGTGGGGTATGGGGAACACTGAAGCTTTCTTT. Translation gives CCARDREWGMGNTEAFF.